A single sample gave rise to the 20 T cell receptor beta chains below, sequenced in a study of sequential checkpoint blockade in melanoma. TCRdb's copy holds only in-frame clones and misses some; the assay was immunoSEQ multiplex PCR. The profile shows 1,200 to 1,500 clones, 55% to 65% of them singletons. Documented treatment: randomized to nivolumab then ipilimumab (arm A) or the reverse (arm B). The material sequenced was CD8+ T cells sorted from blood (inferred from file names), taken from a patient given nivolumab and ipilimumab in sequence. These receptors all come from a human patient with melanoma. Some clones in this sample may be carry-over from other donors' samples.

The chain carries TRBV9 and TRBJ1-5, with D possibly TRBD1 on 5 matching bases. Trimming took off 3 bases at V and 4 bases at J, with 17 bases between the two ends. The CDR3 extends over 16 amino acids. Germline V lookup: CDR1 SGDLS, CDR2 YYNGEE. CDR3 DNA sequence: TGTGCCAGCAGCGCCGGCGGGGGGTCGGGTAATCAGCCCCAGCATTTT. It codes for CASSAGGGSGNQPQHF. Full variable domain (outside the CDR3, taken from reference TRBV9 and TRBJ1-5): DSGVTQTPKHLITATGQRVTLRCSPRSGDLSVYWYQQSLDQGLQFLIQYYNGEERAKGNILERFSAQQFPDLHSELNLSSLELGDSALYFCASSAGGGSGNQPQHFGDGTRLSIL.

The J gene is TRBJ1-1, the V gene TRBV4-1; no reliable D call. The CDR3 spans 14 residues. Between the trimmed V and J ends, which lost 8 bases and 3 bases, there was a span of 16 bases. Germline V CDR1 and CDR2: MGHRA, YSYEKL. The CDR3 loop is CASLERAEDTEAFF. In nucleotides, the CDR3 is TGCGCCAGCTTAGAGAGGGCTGAGGACACTGAAGCTTTCTTT.

This chain links TRBV19 with TRBJ2-7; 8 nucleotides match TRBD1. CDR1 is LNHDA, CDR2 SQIVND, per germline (reference sequence). V trimming: 5 bases; J trimming: 6 bases; junction bases outside the gene matches: 12. This CDR3 region has 15 residues. The CDR3 DNA sequence: TGTGCCAGTAGTCCACAGGGGGTGACCCTCGCCGAGCAGTACTTC. This gives the protein CASSPQGVTLAEQYF.

This clone has only a few counts. The chain carries TRBV30 and TRBJ2-1, with 8 bases identical to TRBD1. Germline trimming cut 1 base from V and 3 bases from J; bases unmatched to any gene: 2. Germline CDR1 and CDR2: GTSNPN and SVGIG (reference sequence). The length of the CDR3 is 14 residues. The CDR3 DNA follows: TGTGCCTGGAGTGGTGACAGGGGCTACAATGAGCAGTTCTTC. The encoded protein is CAWSGDRGYNEQFF.

The chain uses TRBV10-3 and TRBJ2-7, with D tentatively TRBD1 (6 bases). The CDR3 is 14 residues long. Per germline, CDR1 ENHRY and CDR2 SYGVKD. V was cut by 6 bases and J by 0 bases, with 12 bases left in between. The DNA for the CDR3 is TGTGCCATCAGCCAACAGGGCGGCTCCTACGAGCAGTACTTC. Protein product: CAISQQGGSYEQYF.

On this clone: At the DNA level, this CDR3 is encoded by other sequences in the same sample as well. The chain joins TRBV27 to TRBJ1-5; D may be TRBD1 (6 bases). In germline, CDR1 is MNHEY, CDR2 SMNVEV (reference sequence). V lost 3 bases and J lost 7, with 10 bases in between. This CDR3 spans 13 amino acids. The CDR3 sequence: CASSFGGAQPQHF. The CDR3 DNA sequence: TGTGCCAGCAGTTTTGGGGGGGCCCAGCCCCAGCATTTT.

In its sample, this clone was seen a few times. J is TRBJ2-7 and V is TRBV6-4; 12 bases are a match to TRBD2. Germline CDR1 and CDR2: MRHNA and SNTAGT. The CDR3 sequence is 16 residues long. V was clipped by 5 bases and J by 3 bases; unmatched bases: 8. The CDR3 DNA is TGTGCCAGCAGTTACTTTTCGACTAGCGGGGGCTACGAGCAGTACTTC. Translated: CASSYFSTSGGYEQYF.

J is TRBJ1-2 and V is TRBV7-6; TRBD1 aligns across 9 bases. CDR3 length: 15 residues. After removal of 4 bases from V and 4 bases from J, the junction contained 7 bases not matched to a gene. Germline CDR1 SGHVS, CDR2 FNYEAQ. CDR3 sequence (DNA): TGTGCCAGCAGCTCCACCGGGACAGGGTCCTATGGCTACACCTTC. Protein: CASSSTGTGSYGYTF. Looking up the rest from reference TRBV7-6 and TRBJ1-2 gives the full variable domain: GAGVSQSPRYKVTKRGQDVALRCDPISGHVSLYWYRQALGQGPEFLTYFNYEAQQDKSGLPNDRFSAERPEGSISTLTIQRTEQRDSAMYRCASSSTGTGSYGYTFGSGTRLTVV.

The gene calls are TRBV28 and TRBJ1-5, with 10 bases that match TRBD1. This CDR3 is 15 amino acids long. Per the germline V gene, CDR1 is MDHEN and CDR2 is SYDVKM. Trimming took 10 bases from V and 6 from J; bases not matched to a gene: 12. CDR3 sequence (DNA): TGTGCCACCTCCCGGGACAGGGGTGAGGGTCAGCCCCAGCATTTT. Translated, it gives CATSRDRGEGQPQHF.

There are a few counts of this clone. The DNA of the CDR3 is TGTGCCAGCAGCTCCAGGGGGTCGGGCAATCAGCCCCAGCATTTT. This encodes CASSSRGSGNQPQHF. This rearrangement joins TRBV6-5 to TRBJ1-5; TRBD1 matches 7 bases. Germline V gives CDR1 MNHEY, CDR2 SVGAGI. Trimming cost V 6 bases and J 2 bases; bases outside gene matches: 7. This CDR3 is 15 amino acids long.

The sample holds a few counts of this clone. V is TRBV4-3 and J is TRBJ1-1; D ambiguous. The V end was cut by 6 bases, the J end by 4 bases, with 12 bases between. Germline V gene sequence: CDR1 LGHNA, CDR2 YSLEER. The CDR3 contains 13 residues. This chain's CDR3 is CASSIREVTEAFF. CDR3 nucleotide sequence: TGCGCCAGCAGTATTCGGGAGGTCACTGAAGCTTTCTTT.

This chain links TRBV5-6 with TRBJ2-7; TRBD2 matches 12 bases. Germline CDR1 and CDR2: SGHDT and YYEEEE. With V trimmed by 1 base and J by 5 bases, 4 bases remained unmatched. The CDR3 is made up of 15 amino acids. The DNA of the CDR3 is TGTGCCAGCAGCTTGCGACTAGCGGGGGCAGACGAGCAGTACTTC. This sequence encodes CASSLRLAGADEQYF.

V usage is TRBV6-4 and J usage is TRBJ2-5, with TRBD2 matching 15 bases. Germline loops: CDR1 MRHNA, CDR2 SNTAGT. This CDR3 comprises 16 residues. The trim removed 5 bases at V and 2 bases at J, leaving 3 bases unmatched. The CDR3 is CASSPGTSGGQETQYF. Here the CDR3 DNA reads TGTGCCAGCAGTCCAGGGACTAGCGGGGGGCAAGAGACCCAGTACTTC.

This clone was seen only once. V gene TRBV5-6 combines with J gene TRBJ1-1; 7 bases fit TRBD1. The V and J ends lost 0 bases and 6 bases, in that order; junction bases with no gene match: 8. Germline V CDR1 and CDR2: SGHDT, YYEEEE. This CDR3 is built from 15 residues. CDR3 nucleotide sequence: TGTGCCAGCAGCTTGGGGGGGACAGTTGGTGCTGAAGCTTTCTTT. Translating gives CASSLGGTVGAEAFF.

This clone was counted a few times. The CDR3 DNA reads TGCGCCAGCAGTGAGGACAGGGAGGTTTCACCCCTCCACTTT. Its translation: CASSEDREVSPLHF. The rearrangement joins TRBV10-2 to TRBJ1-6; 7 nucleotides match TRBD1. Germline V gives CDR1 WSHSY, CDR2 SAAADI. Trimming cost V 2 bases and J 9 bases; bases outside gene matches: 4. The CDR3 loop spans 14 amino acids.

V usage is TRBV19 and J usage is TRBJ1-5; weak D call: TRBD1 (5 bases). V was trimmed by 0 bases and J by 1 base, leaving 7 bases between them. This CDR3 is 15 amino acids long. Germline V gene lookup returns CDR1 LNHDA and CDR2 SQIVND (reference sequence). This CDR3 is CASSIDGGSNQPQHF. The CDR3 DNA is TGTGCCAGTAGTATAGACGGGGGGAGCAATCAGCCCCAGCATTTT.

The V and J genes are TRBV18 and TRBJ1-1; 7 nucleotides line up with TRBD1. V shed 3 bases and J 1 base; nucleotides not matched to a gene: 8. The CDR3 runs 16 residues. Per the germline V gene, CDR1 is KGHSH and CDR2 is LQKENI. The CDR3 region has the DNA TGTGCCAGCTCACCCTTTCAGGGGGTCCGGAACACTGAAGCTTTCTTT. This sequence encodes CASSPFQGVRNTEAFF.

The rearrangement links TRBV9 to TRBJ2-3, with a possible D match to TRBD2 (6 bases). Trimming stripped 4 bases from V and 2 bases from J, with 14 bases between. This CDR3 contains 15 residues. Germline assignment: CDR1 SGDLS and CDR2 YYNGEE. The chain's CDR3 is CASSTRDGYTDTQYF. The CDR3 DNA sequence: TGTGCCAGCAGCACGCGGGACGGTTACACAGATACGCAGTATTTT.

This clone is large by share. The chain combines TRBV19 with TRBJ2-1, with D possibly being TRBD1 (5 bases). CDR1 and CDR2 (germline): LNHDA, SQIVND (reference sequence). CDR3 size: 13 residues. V dropped 9 bases and J dropped 12 bases, with 21 bases sitting between them. Here the CDR3 DNA reads TGTGCCAGCAGAGAGCCCCTGGGCAGGGCGCAGTTCTTC. Translation gives CASREPLGRAQFF.

The rearrangement uses TRBV29-1 and TRBJ2-7, with D possibly TRBD2 on 5 matching bases. The germline V gene has CDR1 SQVTM and CDR2 ANQGSEA. Trimming cost V 1 base and J 7 bases, with 11 bases left between them. This CDR3 is 12 amino acids long. Here the CDR3 DNA reads TGCAGCGTTGAAGCCCTCGGAGGAGAGCAGTACTTC. Translation gives CSVEALGGEQYF.